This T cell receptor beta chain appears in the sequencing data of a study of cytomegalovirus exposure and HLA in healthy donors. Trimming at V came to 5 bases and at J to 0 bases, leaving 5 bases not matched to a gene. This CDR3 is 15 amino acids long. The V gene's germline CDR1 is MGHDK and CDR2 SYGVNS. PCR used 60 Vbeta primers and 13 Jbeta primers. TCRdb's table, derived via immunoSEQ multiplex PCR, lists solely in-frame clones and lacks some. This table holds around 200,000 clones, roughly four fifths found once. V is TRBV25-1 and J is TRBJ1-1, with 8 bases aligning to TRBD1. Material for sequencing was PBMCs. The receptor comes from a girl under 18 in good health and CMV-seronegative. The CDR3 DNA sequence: TGTGCCAGCAGTCAGACAGGGGTACTGAACACTGAAGCTTTCTTT. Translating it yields CASSQTGVLNTEAFF.